This TCR beta chain is from a study of regulatory T cells in long-lasting Graves disease (dated by TCRdb to the early 2020s). About the full investigation: Antithyroid drugs had been taken for less than 3 months by newly diagnosed Graves' disease patients. This study used TCR sequencing and RNA sequencing of peripheral blood to compare persistent Graves' disease patients against newly diagnosed Graves' disease patients. The study was conducted in China and was registered as a clinical trial. A total of 33 samples underwent TCR sequencing: about 13 from persistent and roughly 20 from newly diagnosed Graves' disease patients. Beyond this particular receptor, the publication reports: Sequencing and analysis were restricted to the TCR beta chain. As a limitation, the authors acknowledged that the small sample size may reduce accuracy. TRBV28, TRBJ1-2 and TRBJ2-5 were preferentially used in persistent disease, while TRBV20-1 and TRBJ2-1 were favored in newly diagnosed disease. A larger number of public clonotypes was shared among persistent patients (over 2,500) than among newly diagnosed patients (approximately 1,000). The study examined only peripheral blood because the primary lesion, thyroid tissue, could not be accessed. Compared with newly diagnosed patients, patients with persistent Graves' disease had lower TCR Shannon entropy and fewer highly expanded clones, which suggests clonal expansion.

The CDR3 runs 15 residues from the cysteine to the phenylalanine. Here the CDR3 DNA is all that survives: 45 bases in frame from base 1. V loses 6 bases of germline sequence and J loses 5 bases, and the interval between the two ends is 14 bases. Many counts were recorded for this clonotype. Its target antigen remains unknown. No clone much larger than this one lies a single base away; base qualities are absent. Library method: multiplex PCR. Instrument used: Illumina HiSeq 4000. To build TCR beta libraries, CDR3 regions were amplified by Arm-PCR using iRepertoire HTBI primers. PCR products were gel purified before sequencing. The study's own analysis went as follows. Gene usage analysis of CDR3 amino acid clonotypes relied on the 60 or so TRBV and around 13 TRBJ segments identified across samples. COPE and FqMerger were used to merge the filtered high-quality paired reads into contigs. BLAST was used to align contigs to the IMGT TRBV, TRBD and TRBJ reference genes, and CDR3 was defined following IMGT. Any clonotype with a frequency above 0.1% was counted as a highly expanded clone. Shannon entropy was used to measure repertoire diversity, and the Gini coefficient was used to measure V-J evenness. Clonotypes shared by more than one individual were considered public. TCRdb reprocessing: public reads trimmed at Q25 with fastp, clones called with MiXCR, in-frame beta chains kept. Rows with one shared CDR3 protein collapse into an entry with the most common genes and DNA. TCRdb, rather than the study authors, made the V and J calls. For this sample there are approximately 440,000 distinct CDR3 sequences; under 20% appear just once. The ten biggest clones cover 12% of the sample.

The label giving this sample's time point can be read as: newly diagnosed GD, antithyroid drugs for less than 3 months. For both TCR sequencing and RNA sequencing, RNA was extracted from PBMCs in TRIzol. The diagnosis of Graves' disease was made according to American Thyroid Association guidelines. Patients for the study were recruited at an endocrinology department in Xi'an, China. From each patient, approximately 10 milliliters of peripheral blood was collected into an EDTA anticoagulant tube. PBMCs were isolated by Ficoll Paque Plus density gradient separation without further T cell sorting. An Agilent 2100 Bioanalyzer and agarose gel were used to check RNA quality, and a NanoDrop 2000 was used to measure RNA concentration. These same records also appear under a second study, on T cells in Graves' hyperthyroidism and ophthalmopathy. The second source states: A patient counted as having stable Graves' hyperthyroidism if no progression to ophthalmopathy occurred over 18 months of follow-up. Hyperthyroidism patients were newly diagnosed, had a disease duration of under 2 months, and were aged 18 to 65 years. Patients with uncontrolled infections, other autoimmune diseases, pregnancy or lactation were excluded. Diagnoses relied on clinical symptoms, serum thyroxine and TRAb, thyroid ultrasound and orbital computed tomography. For the first round of RT-PCR on the TCR CDR3, the HTBI primer set was used together with the Qiagen OneStep RT-PCR kit. Blood samples also contained most of the expanded thyroid clonotypes (frequency above 0.001), which suggests that blood repertoires may reflect thyroid immune responses. A model built on a 13 V-J signature distinguished ophthalmopathy from stable hyperthyroidism, reaching roughly 88% sensitivity and about 81% specificity in cross-validation and 80%/75% in testing. During validation, the model predicted progression to ophthalmopathy a median of approximately 6 months ahead of onset, with almost 71% sensitivity and 72.22% specificity. To identify TCR V-J signatures that set the groups apart, the researchers used a discovery cohort of approximately 98 patients, made up of roughly 40 with Graves' ophthalmopathy and about 60 with stable Graves' hyperthyroidism. An independent validation cohort of 18 to 20 hyperthyroidism patients and approximately 15 patients who later progressed to ophthalmopathy tested prospective prediction of ophthalmopathy. The 75 to 100 discovery patients were randomly split 7:3 into training and test sets. In addition, the study compared T-cell repertoires in thyroid tissue and in blood from over 5 Graves' hyperthyroidism patients. Once sampling was done, hyperthyroidism patients were given methimazole at a starting dose of 30 mg daily, whereas ophthalmopathy patients were given high-dose intravenous methylprednisolone. Libraries were constructed in a second round of multiplex PCR, after which size selection and purification were carried out. Libraries were sequenced paired-end with 100 bp reads on an Illumina HiSeq2000. SOAPnuke was used to process the raw data, throwing out any read that contained adapters or uncalled bases, had a mean Phred below 15, or lacked an exact constant-primer or identifier match. COPE v1.2.5 was used to merge the high-quality paired reads, and each unique nucleotide sequence was defined as a clonotype. MiTCR v1.1 was used to align clonotypes to the IMGT TRBV, TRBD and TRBJ reference segments. Analysis was restricted to V-J combinations with a frequency above 0.0001, which covered 99.2% of repertoires. The TCS score was defined as the ratio of F50 (clonal expansion) to E x V (chaos), calculated using BLOSUM62-based TCRdist between CDR3 peptides within each V-J. Welch's t-statistics and random forest reduced some 510 V-J features to fewer than 15, which were used in a naive Bayes classifier (R e1071). Sample size was not statistically predetermined, and blinding of investigators to group allocation was not performed. According to the paper, TCR Vbeta CDR3 sequencing was carried out on approximately 140 peripheral blood samples, which came from approximately 41 ophthalmopathy, about 75 hyperthyroidism and about 17 progressor patients.

The source material was peripheral blood mononuclear cells (PBMCs), sampled at new diagnosis, from a patient treated with antithyroid drugs. The sequence came from a man aged 40-49 years with Graves disease. Donor details come from another sample of the same person, matched by shared clones. Recombination joined TRBV12-3 or TRBV12-4 with TRBJ1-6; the D gene assignment is ambiguous. The CDR3 reads CASRPKLFDNSPLHF. The nucleotide sequence is TGTGCCAGCAGACCGAAGCTCTTTGATAATTCACCCCTCCACTTT.